The rows below give T cell receptor beta chains drawn from one sample of a study of blood T cell repertoires in COVID-19. Sequencing was performed with immunoSEQ multiplex PCR; in TCRdb, only in-frame clones are kept and a portion is missing. Among 72,000 or so clones listed, 89% were seen once. Sequenced input: peripheral blood. The receptors shown here come from a man aged 60 to 75 with acute or convalescent COVID-19. The CDR3 runs from the conserved cysteine through the conserved F or W. The D gene is left open where the match is weak. Rows may omit the clone size; those that give it use once, few, many or a size class.

abundance: -
j_gene: TRBJ2-7
v_gene: TRBV7-9
d_gene: TRBD1
CDR3aa: CASSSTGEAKEQYF
CDR3nt: TGTGCCAGCAGCTCGACAGGGGAGGCGAAAGAGCAGTACTTC

abundance: -
j_gene: TRBJ1-1
v_gene: TRBV7-9
d_gene: -
CDR3aa: CASSPLGRGGSENTEAFF
CDR3nt: TGTGCCAGCAGCCCCCTGGGTCGGGGGGGCTCGGAGAACACTGAAGCTTTCTTT

abundance: -
j_gene: TRBJ1-2
v_gene: TRBV19
d_gene: TRBD1
CDR3aa: CASSPGGTGETYGYTF
CDR3nt: TGTGCCAGTAGTCCAGGTGGGACAGGGGAAACCTATGGCTACACCTTC

abundance: -
j_gene: TRBJ2-7
v_gene: TRBV10-1
d_gene: TRBD2
CDR3aa: CASSETRLGGPALYEQYF
CDR3nt: TGCGCCAGCAGTGAGACTCGGTTGGGAGGGCCCGCTCTCTACGAGCAGTACTTC

abundance: -
j_gene: TRBJ1-5
v_gene: TRBV2
d_gene: -
CDR3aa: CASSVYVFIQPQHF
CDR3nt: TGTGCCAGCAGTGTCTATGTCTTCATTCAGCCCCAGCATTTT

abundance: -
j_gene: TRBJ2-1
v_gene: TRBV27
d_gene: TRBD1
CDR3aa: CASSLRDRAVSGQFF
CDR3nt: TGTGCCAGCAGCCTCCGGGACAGGGCTGTATCTGGGCAGTTCTTC

abundance: -
j_gene: TRBJ2-5
v_gene: TRBV7-9
d_gene: TRBD1
CDR3aa: CASSMTGTGQETQYF
CDR3nt: TGTGCCAGCAGCATGACCGGGACAGGCCAAGAGACCCAGTACTTC

abundance: once
j_gene: TRBJ2-7
v_gene: TRBV7-9
d_gene: -
CDR3aa: CASSQGLPSYEQYF
CDR3nt: TGTGCCAGCAGCCAGGGACTTCCCTCCTACGAGCAGTACTTC

abundance: -
j_gene: TRBJ1-4
v_gene: TRBV15
d_gene: -
CDR3aa: CATSRDVETNEKLFF
CDR3nt: TGTGCCACCAGCAGAGATGTAGAAACTAATGAAAAACTGTTTTTT

abundance: -
j_gene: TRBJ2-7
v_gene: TRBV6-4
d_gene: TRBD2
CDR3aa: CASSDAGGPYEQYF
CDR3nt: TGTGCCAGCAGTGACGCGGGGGGGCCCTACGAGCAGTACTTC

abundance: -
j_gene: TRBJ1-1
v_gene: TRBV29-1
d_gene: -
CDR3aa: CSVDYSAGMRYGPMNTEAFF
CDR3nt: TGCAGCGTTGATTATTCGGCTGGTATGAGGTATGGTCCCATGAACACTGAAGCTTTCTTT

abundance: -
j_gene: TRBJ1-6
v_gene: TRBV6-1
d_gene: -
CDR3aa: CASSEYIYNSPLHF
CDR3nt: TGTGCCAGCAGTGAATATATTTATAATTCACCCCTCCACTTT

abundance: -
j_gene: TRBJ2-1
v_gene: TRBV27
d_gene: TRBD2
CDR3aa: CASSPLLTGTINEQFF
CDR3nt: TGTGCCAGCAGTCCACTACTGACCGGGACTATAAATGAGCAGTTCTTC

abundance: -
j_gene: TRBJ2-2
v_gene: TRBV6-5
d_gene: TRBD1
CDR3aa: CASSLSGGVKTGELFF
CDR3nt: TGTGCCAGCAGTTTGTCAGGGGGTGTTAAGACCGGGGAGCTGTTTTTT

abundance: -
j_gene: TRBJ2-5
v_gene: TRBV15
d_gene: TRBD1
CDR3aa: CATSRAPGQGYETQYF
CDR3nt: TGTGCCACCAGCAGAGCGCCGGGACAGGGATATGAGACCCAGTACTTC

abundance: -
j_gene: TRBJ2-7
v_gene: TRBV5-1
d_gene: -
CDR3aa: CASSRDTGFYEQYF
CDR3nt: TGCGCCAGCAGCCGTGACACGGGGTTCTACGAGCAGTACTTC

abundance: -
j_gene: TRBJ2-6
v_gene: TRBV3-1/TRBV3-2
d_gene: TRBD2
CDR3aa: CASSPGGTGANVLTF
CDR3nt: TGTGCCAGCAGCCCGGGAGGAACCGGGGCCAACGTCCTGACTTTC

abundance: -
j_gene: TRBJ2-1
v_gene: TRBV5-1
d_gene: TRBD1
CDR3aa: CASSFTGAGQYNEQFF
CDR3nt: TGCGCCAGCAGCTTCACAGGGGCAGGACAATACAATGAGCAGTTCTTC

abundance: -
j_gene: TRBJ1-2
v_gene: TRBV11-2
d_gene: TRBD1
CDR3aa: CASSLEGTGTIIDGYTF
CDR3nt: TGTGCCAGCAGCTTAGAGGGGACAGGTACGATAATCGATGGCTACACCTTC

abundance: -
j_gene: TRBJ1-2
v_gene: TRBV5-1
d_gene: -
CDR3aa: CASSLVPFSSYGYTF
CDR3nt: TGCGCCAGCAGCTTGGTACCGTTTTCTAGCTATGGCTACACCTTC

abundance: -
j_gene: TRBJ1-1
v_gene: TRBV7-8
d_gene: -
CDR3aa: CASSSTGGLNTEAFF
CDR3nt: TGTGCCAGCAGCTCGACCGGGGGGCTCAACACTGAAGCTTTCTTT

abundance: -
j_gene: TRBJ2-2
v_gene: TRBV5-8
d_gene: -
CDR3aa: CASSSGYMAGELFF
CDR3nt: TGTGCCAGCAGCTCAGGATATATGGCCGGGGAGCTGTTTTTT

abundance: -
j_gene: TRBJ2-4
v_gene: TRBV19
d_gene: -
CDR3aa: CASSIRRENIQYF
CDR3nt: TGTGCCAGTAGTATACGACGGGAAAACATTCAGTACTTC

abundance: -
j_gene: TRBJ1-1
v_gene: TRBV10-1
d_gene: TRBD1
CDR3aa: CASRRRQGLDTEAFF
CDR3nt: TGCGCCAGCAGAAGAAGACAGGGGCTGGACACTGAAGCTTTCTTT

abundance: -
j_gene: TRBJ1-5
v_gene: TRBV6-5
d_gene: TRBD1
CDR3aa: CASSFAGGNQPQHF
CDR3nt: TGTGCCAGCAGTTTCGCAGGGGGCAACCAGCCCCAGCATTTT

abundance: -
j_gene: TRBJ2-1
v_gene: TRBV11-2
d_gene: TRBD1
CDR3aa: CASSFRDRGYNEQFF
CDR3nt: TGTGCCAGCAGCTTCCGGGACAGGGGTTACAATGAGCAGTTCTTC

abundance: -
j_gene: TRBJ2-7
v_gene: TRBV11-2
d_gene: -
CDR3aa: CASSPDSISYEQYF
CDR3nt: TGTGCCAGCAGCCCGGACTCGATCTCCTACGAGCAGTACTTC

abundance: -
j_gene: TRBJ2-2
v_gene: TRBV10-3
d_gene: TRBD2
CDR3aa: CAISVRLAANTGELFF
CDR3nt: TGTGCCATCAGTGTGAGACTAGCGGCGAACACCGGGGAGCTGTTTTTT

abundance: -
j_gene: TRBJ1-1
v_gene: TRBV27
d_gene: TRBD1
CDR3aa: CASSPRDRTMNTEAFF
CDR3nt: TGTGCCAGCAGTCCCCGGGACAGGACCATGAACACTGAAGCTTTCTTT

abundance: -
j_gene: TRBJ1-2
v_gene: TRBV28
d_gene: TRBD1
CDR3aa: CASNRPGGRTGGYTF
CDR3nt: TGTGCCAGCAATCGACCAGGGGGACGAACGGGTGGCTACACCTTC

abundance: -
j_gene: TRBJ2-3
v_gene: TRBV5-1
d_gene: -
CDR3aa: CASSLATQSTDTQYF
CDR3nt: TGCGCCAGCAGCTTGGCCACGCAGTCCACAGATACGCAGTATTTT

abundance: -
j_gene: TRBJ2-1
v_gene: TRBV3-1/TRBV3-2
d_gene: TRBD1
CDR3aa: CASSFTGGKTFPSYNEQFF
CDR3nt: TGTGCCAGCAGCTTTACAGGGGGAAAAACCTTCCCCTCCTACAATGAGCAGTTCTTC

abundance: -
j_gene: TRBJ1-6
v_gene: TRBV5-6
d_gene: -
CDR3aa: CASSFQRGASPLHF
CDR3nt: TGTGCCAGCAGCTTTCAGCGGGGGGCTTCACCCCTCCACTTT

abundance: -
j_gene: TRBJ2-3
v_gene: TRBV10-1
d_gene: TRBD1
CDR3aa: CASSGPTGQDTQYF
CDR3nt: TGCGCCAGCAGTGGGCCGACAGGGCAAGATACGCAGTATTTT

abundance: -
j_gene: TRBJ1-1
v_gene: TRBV7-5
d_gene: -
CDR3aa: CARRTLQQPYTEAFF
CDR3nt: TGTGCCAGAAGAACACTTCAACAGCCTTACACTGAAGCTTTCTTT

abundance: -
j_gene: TRBJ2-7
v_gene: TRBV5-1
d_gene: TRBD2
CDR3aa: CASSLDGGASYEQYF
CDR3nt: TGCGCCAGCAGCTTGGACGGGGGGGCTTCCTACGAGCAGTACTTC

abundance: -
j_gene: TRBJ2-1
v_gene: TRBV6-4
d_gene: TRBD1
CDR3aa: CASSEGQGALNEQFF
CDR3nt: TGTGCCAGCAGTGAGGGACAGGGGGCCCTCAATGAGCAGTTCTTC

abundance: -
j_gene: TRBJ2-2
v_gene: TRBV24-1
d_gene: -
CDR3aa: CATSDLPGPSNTGELFF
CDR3nt: TGTGCCACCAGTGATTTGCCAGGGCCATCGAACACCGGGGAGCTGTTTTTT

abundance: -
j_gene: TRBJ1-2
v_gene: TRBV7-9
d_gene: -
CDR3aa: CASSLARAAEANYGYTF
CDR3nt: TGTGCCAGCAGCTTAGCCAGGGCAGCAGAAGCTAACTATGGCTACACCTTC

abundance: -
j_gene: TRBJ1-4
v_gene: TRBV19
d_gene: -
CDR3aa: CASRGGAEDEKLFF
CDR3nt: TGTGCCAGTAGGGGAGGGGCTGAAGATGAAAAACTGTTTTTT

abundance: -
j_gene: TRBJ1-1
v_gene: TRBV29-1
d_gene: TRBD1
CDR3aa: CSARQGTTAEAFF
CDR3nt: TGCAGCGCCCGACAGGGGACCACGGCTGAAGCTTTCTTT

abundance: -
j_gene: TRBJ1-2
v_gene: TRBV12-5
d_gene: -
CDR3aa: CASGKQGTGGYTF
CDR3nt: TGTGCTAGTGGGAAACAGGGTACGGGGGGCTACACCTTC